These 16 T cell receptor beta chains share one sample of origin, sequenced in a study of blood T cell repertoires in COVID-19 (dated by TCRdb to about 2020). The library was produced with the immunoSEQ multiplex PCR assay. TCRdb limited this immuneACCESS table to in-frame rearrangements with V and J called. A share of clones is missing; checked studies link under half to unresolved V genes, and the rest is unexplained. The sample table lists tens of thousands of clones, roughly four fifths of them with a count of one. 21% of the sample is held by the ten biggest clonotypes. Sequences were obtained from peripheral blood. These receptor sequences come from a human donor in a cohort sampled during active COVID-19.

J is TRBJ2-5 and V is TRBV6-2 or TRBV6-3; tentatively, D is TRBD1 (6 bases). The CDR3 consists of 13 residues. V was shortened by 3 bases and J by 4 bases, with 9 bases between the two germline ends. CDR1 and CDR2 from the germline V gene are MNHEY and SVGEGT. The CDR3 spells CASSYSGVETQYF. The CDR3 region has the DNA TGTGCCAGCAGTTATTCAGGGGTAGAGACCCAGTACTTC.

This clone showed up just a few times. The V call is TRBV5-1, the J call TRBJ2-5, with TRBD1 as a possible D gene (6 bases). This CDR3 spans 15 amino acids. V dropped 0 bases and J dropped 2 bases, with 11 bases sitting between them. Germline assignment: CDR1 SGHRS and CDR2 YFSETQ. The CDR3 region has the DNA TGCGCCAGCAGCTTGGTGCCCAGGGGACAAGAGACCCAGTACTTC. Translating it yields CASSLVPRGQETQYF.

The genes are TRBV6-4 and TRBJ1-2, with D possibly TRBD1 on 5 matching bases. This CDR3 has 13 residues. The ends were cut back, 5 bases at V and 3 bases at J, with 10 bases in the middle. Germline lookup yields CDR1 MRHNA and CDR2 SNTAGT. DNA for the CDR3: TGTGCCAGCAGTCAGGGATCCGACTATGGCTACACCTTC. Protein product: CASSQGSDYGYTF.

The chain recombines TRBV5-1 with TRBJ1-2; TRBD1 agrees at 7 bases. The CDR3 extends over 11 amino acids. J gave up 5 bases and V 5 bases, and 0 bases lay outside the gene matches. CDR1 is SGHRS and CDR2 is YFSETQ in the germline V gene. The CDR3 bases are TGCGCCAGCAGACAGGGGTATGGCTACACCTTC. Translated, it gives CASRQGYGYTF.

The chain employs TRBV20-1 and TRBJ1-3; no reliable D call. CDR3 length: 16 residues. Trimming left V 3 bases short and J 0 bases short, with 15 bases between. Per the germline V gene, CDR1 is DFQATT and CDR2 is SNEGSKA (reference sequence). Here the CDR3 reads CSASVFFTSSGNTIYF. The CDR3 DNA follows: TGCAGTGCTAGTGTCTTTTTCACGAGCTCTGGAAACACCATATATTTT.

The rearrangement joins TRBV19 to TRBJ2-7; 9 bases are shared with TRBD1. The CDR3 is 15 residues long. V trimming: 5 bases; J trimming: 0 bases; junction bases outside the gene matches: 5. CDR1 LNHDA and CDR2 SQIVND come from the germline V gene (reference sequence). CDR3 amino acids: CASSRGTGSSYEQYF. The CDR3 DNA is TGTGCCAGTAGTCGGGGGACAGGGAGCTCCTACGAGCAGTACTTC.

The chain is built from TRBV13 and TRBJ1-6; 7 bases map to TRBD1. Germline V gene lookup returns CDR1 PRHDT and CDR2 FYEKMQ (reference sequence). V dropped 4 bases and J dropped 8; count of bases not matched to a gene: 8. The CDR3 is made up of 15 amino acids. In DNA form, the CDR3 reads TGTGCCAGCAGCTCCGACAGGGTTGAATATTCACCCCTCCACTTT. Its translation is CASSSDRVEYSPLHF.

The CDR3: CASSLRDLSPEKLFF. CDR3 DNA: TGTGCCAGTAGTCTCAGGGACTTGTCCCCCGAAAAACTGTTTTTT. This chain links TRBV19 with TRBJ1-4; D perhaps matches TRBD1 (5 bases). Germline CDR1 and CDR2: LNHDA and SQIVND (reference sequence). CDR3 length: 15 residues. Trimming took 5 bases from V and 8 from J, leaving 18 bases between them.

This clone was counted a single time. This chain uses TRBV6-5 with TRBJ2-7, with unresolved D. V was shortened by 5 bases and J by 1 base, with 9 bases between the two germline ends. CDR3 size: 13 residues. Germline V CDR1 and CDR2: MNHEY, SVGAGI. Here the CDR3 reads CASSPSRSYEQYF. CDR3 sequence (DNA): TGTGCCAGCAGTCCCTCCAGGTCCTACGAGCAGTACTTC.

The chain is built from TRBV5-1 and TRBJ2-5, with 12 nucleotides matching TRBD2. J lost 5 bases, V lost 6 bases, and 5 bases had no gene match. Germline values: CDR1 SGHRS, CDR2 YFSETQ. The CDR3 loop spans 14 amino acids. The CDR3 here is CASNPLAGGETQYF. CDR3 nucleotide sequence: TGCGCCAGCAACCCTCTAGCGGGGGGGGAGACCCAGTACTTC. The complete variable domain, with remaining parts taken from reference TRBV5-1 and TRBJ2-5, reads KAGVTQTPRYLIKTRGQQVTLSCSPISGHRSVSWYQQTPGQGLQFLFEYFSETQRNKGNFPGRFSGRQFSNSRSEMNVSTLELGDSALYLCASNPLAGGETQYFGPGTRLLVL.

The chain joins TRBV9 to TRBJ2-1, with TRBD2 identical over 7 bases. Germline V gene lookup returns CDR1 SGDLS and CDR2 YYNGEE. CDR3 size: 16 residues. V was pared by 5 bases and J by 4 bases, with 12 bases of the junction left unmatched. The CDR3 region has the DNA TGTGCCAGCAGAGTGGCTAGCGGACCTAGTTACAATGAGCAGTTCTTC. Protein product: CASRVASGPSYNEQFF.

The rearrangement uses TRBV11-2 and TRBJ1-1; maybe TRBD1 (5 bases). The V gene lost 1 base and the J gene lost 11 bases, with 11 bases spanning the gap. Germline CDR1 is SGHAT and CDR2 is FQNNGV. The CDR3 has 12 amino acids. The CDR3 DNA is TGTGCCAGCAGCTTAGGTAGCAGGGTCGCTTTCTTT. Its protein is CASSLGSRVAFF.

The chain combines TRBV10-1 with TRBJ1-4; a weak D match, TRBD1 (5 bases). Germline V CDR1 and CDR2: WNHNN, SYGVQD (reference sequence). This CDR3 has 13 residues. V shed 8 bases and J shed 1 base, with 8 bases lying between them. The DNA of the CDR3 is TGCGCCAGCGGGGGGAAAACTAATGAAAAACTGTTTTTT. Translation gives CASGGKTNEKLFF.

Here the CDR3 reads CASLLQGMNTEAFF. For the CDR3, the DNA is TGTGCCAGCCTACTACAGGGGATGAACACTGAAGCTTTCTTT. V is TRBV2 and J is TRBJ1-1, with 7 bases that match TRBD1. Trimming at V came to 8 bases and at J to 0 bases, leaving 6 bases not matched to a gene. Germline loops: CDR1 SNHLY, CDR2 FYNNEI. The CDR3 covers 14 residues. Variable domain in full (rest from reference TRBV2 and TRBJ1-1): EPEVTQTPSHQVTQMGQEVILRCVPISNHLYFYWYRQILGQKVEFLVSFYNNEISEKSEIFDDQFSVERPDGSNFTLKIRSTKLEDSAMYFCASLLQGMNTEAFFGQGTRLTVV.

The genes are TRBV29-1 and TRBJ1-2, with D perhaps TRBD1 (5 bases). Germline CDR1 is SQVTM and CDR2 is ANQGSEA. The CDR3 sequence is 14 residues long. V dropped 4 bases and J dropped 1 base, with 13 bases sitting between them. This CDR3 reads CSVGSTVINYGYTF. The CDR3 coding sequence is TGCAGCGTTGGGTCGACAGTAATTAACTATGGCTACACCTTC.

The J gene is TRBJ1-5, the V gene TRBV28, with D unresolved. V was clipped by 6 bases and J by 3 bases, with 9 bases between them. Germline-derived CDR1 and CDR2 are MDHEN and SYDVKM. This CDR3 contains 13 residues. This chain's CDR3 is CASRGRFNQPQHF. The DNA for the CDR3 is TGTGCCAGCAGGGGCAGATTCAATCAGCCCCAGCATTTT. Using reference TRBV28 and TRBJ1-5 for the parts outside the CDR3, the full variable domain is DVKVTQSSRYLVKRTGEKVFLECVQDMDHENMFWYRQDPGLGLRLIYFSYDVKMKEKGDIPEGYSVSREKKERFSLILESASTNQTSMYLCASRGRFNQPQHFGDGTRLSIL.